A single sample is the source of the 5 T cell receptor beta chains below, sequenced in a study of T cells in Graves' hyperthyroidism and ophthalmopathy. What was amplified from RNA transcripts were TCR beta CDR3 regions. The HTBI primer set was used in a first-round RT-PCR of the TCR CDR3. TCRdb called the multiplex PCR reads again in MiXCR, with one record for every CDR3 protein. Here the sample spans hundreds of thousands of distinct CDR3 sequences, over 15% being singletons. Sequences were obtained from blood. Source of these receptors: a woman aged 50 to 60 with Graves' hyperthyroidism that later progressed to Graves' ophthalmopathy.

V gene TRBV15 combines with J gene TRBJ1-1, with 7 bases lining up with TRBD1. V lost 1 base to trimming and J lost 10 bases; unmatched junction nucleotides: 9. CDR1 and CDR2 from the germline V gene are LNHNV and YYDKDF (reference sequence). The CDR3 totals 14 residues. The CDR3 loop is CATSRVRAGTAAFF. CDR3 nucleotides: TGTGCCACCAGCAGAGTTCGGGCCGGGACAGCAGCTTTCTTT.

This clonotype was detected a few times. The rearrangement uses TRBV7-9 and TRBJ2-4; D uncertain. The germline gives CDR1 SEHNR, CDR2 FQNEAQ (reference sequence). This CDR3 comprises 16 residues. V lost 5 bases and J lost 0, with 14 bases in between. The DNA for the CDR3 is TGTGCCAGCAGCCCCGACACCCTGCTAGCCAAAAACATTCAGTACTTC. Translating it yields CASSPDTLLAKNIQYF. Based on the CDR3 plus reference TRBV7-9 and TRBJ2-4, the full variable domain is DTGVSQNPRHKITKRGQNVTFRCDPISEHNRLYWYRQTLGQGPEFLTYFQNEAQLEKSRLLSDRFSAERPKGSFSTLEIQRTEQGDSAMYLCASSPDTLLAKNIQYFGAGTRLSVL.

This clonotype showed up just a few times. V is TRBV27 and J is TRBJ2-5, with D perhaps TRBD2 (6 bases). CDR1 is MNHEY and CDR2 is SMNVEV in the germline V gene (reference sequence). The germline V and J ends were trimmed by 5 bases and 0 bases, with 16 bases remaining between them. This CDR3 is 16 amino acids long. The CDR3 sequence: CASSRRGGRYQETQYF. As DNA, the CDR3 is TGTGCCAGCAGTAGGAGGGGAGGCCGTTACCAAGAGACCCAGTACTTC.

This clonotype was detected many times. The CDR3 DNA follows: TGTGCCAGCAGCTCGCAGGGGTGGGAGCAGTACTTC. This sequence encodes CASSSQGWEQYF. The V call is TRBV7-9, the J call TRBJ2-7, with D perhaps TRBD1 (6 bases). This CDR3 has 12 residues. Trimming pared 4 bases from V and 7 bases from J, leaving 11 bases between. The V gene's germline CDR1 is SEHNR and CDR2 FQNEAQ (reference sequence).

The chain is built from TRBV29-1 and TRBJ2-4; 7 nucleotides line up with TRBD1. The CDR3 contains 15 residues. Germline CDR1 reads SQVTM; CDR2 reads ANQGSEA. The ends lost 0 bases at V and 6 bases at J; junction bases unmatched: 8. Written as DNA, the CDR3 is TGCAGCGTTGAAGATCTTGACAGGGTGGGAAACATTCAGTACTTC. The encoded protein is CSVEDLDRVGNIQYF.